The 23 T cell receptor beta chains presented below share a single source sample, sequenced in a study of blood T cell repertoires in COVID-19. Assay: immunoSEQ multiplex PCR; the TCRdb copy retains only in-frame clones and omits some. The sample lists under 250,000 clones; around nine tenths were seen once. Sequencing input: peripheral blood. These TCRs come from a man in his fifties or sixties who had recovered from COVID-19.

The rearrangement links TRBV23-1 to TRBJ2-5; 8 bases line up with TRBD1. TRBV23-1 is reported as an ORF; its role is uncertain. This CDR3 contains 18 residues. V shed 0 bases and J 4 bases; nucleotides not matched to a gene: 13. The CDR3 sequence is CASSQSPRGQGGRETQYF. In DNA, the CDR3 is TGCGCCAGCAGTCAATCCCCACGCGGACAGGGTGGACGAGAGACCCAGTACTTC.

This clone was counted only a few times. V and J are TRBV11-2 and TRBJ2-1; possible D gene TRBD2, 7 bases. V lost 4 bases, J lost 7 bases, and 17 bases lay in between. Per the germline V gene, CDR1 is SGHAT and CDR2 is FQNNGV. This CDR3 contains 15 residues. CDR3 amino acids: CASSSLRTAGNEQFF. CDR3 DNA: TGTGCCAGCAGCTCGCTCCGGACAGCGGGGAATGAGCAGTTCTTC.

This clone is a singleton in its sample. This CDR3 is CASSPSGMGTEAFF. In DNA, the CDR3 is TGTGCCAGCAGCCCTTCAGGGATGGGCACTGAAGCTTTCTTT. The genes are TRBV11-2 and TRBJ1-1, with a possible D match to TRBD1 (5 bases). V was shortened by 5 bases and J by 4 bases, with 14 bases between the two germline ends. The CDR3 totals 14 residues. The V gene's germline CDR1 is SGHAT and CDR2 FQNNGV.

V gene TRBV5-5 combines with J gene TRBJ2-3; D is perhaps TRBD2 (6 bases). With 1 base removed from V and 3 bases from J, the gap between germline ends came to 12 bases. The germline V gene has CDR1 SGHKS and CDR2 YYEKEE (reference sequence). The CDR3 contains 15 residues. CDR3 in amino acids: CASSLRRASTDTQYF. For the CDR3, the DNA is TGTGCCAGCAGCTTGAGGAGGGCCTCTACAGATACGCAGTATTTT. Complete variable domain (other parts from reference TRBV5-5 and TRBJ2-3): DAGVTQSPTHLIKTRGQQVTLRCSPISGHKSVSWYQQVLGQGPQFIFQYYEKEERGRGNFPDRFSARQFPNYSSELNVNALLLGDSALYLCASSLRRASTDTQYFGPGTRLTVL.

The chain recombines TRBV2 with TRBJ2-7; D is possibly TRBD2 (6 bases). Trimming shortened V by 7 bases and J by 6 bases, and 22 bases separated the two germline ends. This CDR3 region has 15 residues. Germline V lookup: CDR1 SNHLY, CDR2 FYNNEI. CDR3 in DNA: TGTGCCAGCAAAGGGGAGGCAGGGTCGACCTCCGAGCAGTACTTC. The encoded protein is CASKGEAGSTSEQYF.

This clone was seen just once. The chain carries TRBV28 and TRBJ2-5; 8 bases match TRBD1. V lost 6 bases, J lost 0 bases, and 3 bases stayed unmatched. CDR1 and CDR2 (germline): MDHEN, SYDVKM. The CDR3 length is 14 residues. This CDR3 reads CASRRGQDQETQYF. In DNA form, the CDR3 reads TGTGCCAGCAGGAGGGGACAGGACCAAGAGACCCAGTACTTC.

CDR3 nucleotide sequence: TGTGCCAGCAGCATTTCCGGGACAGTGACTAACTATGGCTACACCTTC. Translation gives CASSISGTVTNYGYTF. V gene TRBV5-8 combines with J gene TRBJ1-2; 7 positions agree with TRBD1. J was trimmed by 0 bases and V by 4 bases; bases with no gene match: 9. This CDR3 has 16 residues. Germline lookup yields CDR1 SGHTS and CDR2 YDEGEE.

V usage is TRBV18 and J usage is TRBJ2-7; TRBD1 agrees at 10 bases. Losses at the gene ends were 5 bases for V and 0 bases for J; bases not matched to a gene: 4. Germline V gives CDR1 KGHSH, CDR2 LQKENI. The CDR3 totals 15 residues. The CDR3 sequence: CASSAGQGSSYEQYF. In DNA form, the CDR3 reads TGTGCCAGCTCAGCGGGACAGGGGTCCTCCTACGAGCAGTACTTC.

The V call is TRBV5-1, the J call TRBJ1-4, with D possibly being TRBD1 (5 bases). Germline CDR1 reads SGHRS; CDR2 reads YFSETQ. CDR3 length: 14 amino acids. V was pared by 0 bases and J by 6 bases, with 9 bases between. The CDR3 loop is CASSLDGAYEKLFF. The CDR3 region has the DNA TGCGCCAGCAGCTTGGATGGGGCTTATGAAAAACTGTTTTTT. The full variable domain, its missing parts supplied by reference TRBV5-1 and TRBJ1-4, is KAGVTQTPRYLIKTRGQQVTLSCSPISGHRSVSWYQQTPGQGLQFLFEYFSETQRNKGNFPGRFSGRQFSNSRSEMNVSTLELGDSALYLCASSLDGAYEKLFFGSGTQLSVL.

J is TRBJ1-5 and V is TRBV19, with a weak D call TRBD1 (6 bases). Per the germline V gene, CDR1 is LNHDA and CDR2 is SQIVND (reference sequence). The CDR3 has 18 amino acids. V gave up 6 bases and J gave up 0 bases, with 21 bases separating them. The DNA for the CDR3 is TGTGCCAGTAGCATCGGCCCGACAGGAGTTTATAGCAATCAGCCCCAGCATTTT. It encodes CASSIGPTGVYSNQPQHF.

The CDR3: CASSRGNPYEQYF. DNA of the CDR3: TGTGCCTCAAGTAGGGGGAACCCCTACGAGCAGTACTTC. V and J are TRBV30 and TRBJ2-7; TRBD1 is a possible D gene (6 bases). The CDR3 is made up of 13 amino acids. The V gene lost 7 bases and the J gene lost 2 bases, with 15 bases spanning the gap. Per germline, CDR1 GTSNPN and CDR2 SVGIG (reference sequence). The full variable domain, with the rest looked up from reference TRBV30 and TRBJ2-7, is SQTIHQWPATLVQPVGSPLSLECTVEGTSNPNLYWYRQAAGRGLQLLFYSVGIGQISSEVPQNLSASRPQDRQFILSSKKLLLSDSGFYLCASSRGNPYEQYFGPGTRLTVT.

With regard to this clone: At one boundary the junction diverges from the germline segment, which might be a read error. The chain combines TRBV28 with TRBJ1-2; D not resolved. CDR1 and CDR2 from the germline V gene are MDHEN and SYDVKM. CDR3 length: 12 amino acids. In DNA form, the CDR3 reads TGTGCCAGCAGTTTATTCCTCCAGCAGGCCTTCTTC. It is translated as CASSLFLQQAFF.

The CDR3, as DNA: TGTGCCAGCAGTGAAGGCCTGGGAGGGCAGATAGAGACCCAGTACTTC. Translation gives CASSEGLGGQIETQYF. V usage is TRBV2 and J usage is TRBJ2-5, with 7 positions matching TRBD2. This CDR3 is 16 amino acids long. With V trimmed by 1 base and J by 4 bases, 9 bases remained unmatched. Germline CDR1 is SNHLY and CDR2 is FYNNEI.

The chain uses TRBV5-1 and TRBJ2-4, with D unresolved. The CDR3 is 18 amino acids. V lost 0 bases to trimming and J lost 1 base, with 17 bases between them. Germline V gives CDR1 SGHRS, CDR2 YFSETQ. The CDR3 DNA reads TGCGCCAGCAGCTTGGGGCCCGGGTCGACTGGGGCCAAAAACATTCAGTACTTC. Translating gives CASSLGPGSTGAKNIQYF.

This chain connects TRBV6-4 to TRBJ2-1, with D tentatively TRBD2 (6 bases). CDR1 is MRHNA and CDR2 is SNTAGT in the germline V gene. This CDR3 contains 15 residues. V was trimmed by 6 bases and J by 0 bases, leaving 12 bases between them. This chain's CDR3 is CASSFDGGSYNEQFF. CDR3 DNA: TGTGCCAGCAGCTTCGACGGGGGCTCCTACAATGAGCAGTTCTTC.

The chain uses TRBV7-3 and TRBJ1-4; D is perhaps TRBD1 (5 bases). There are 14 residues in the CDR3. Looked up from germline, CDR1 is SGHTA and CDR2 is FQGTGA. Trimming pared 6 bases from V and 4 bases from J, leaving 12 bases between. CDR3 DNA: TGTGCCAGCAGTGACAGCGCCCGTAATGAAAAACTGTTTTTT. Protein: CASSDSARNEKLFF.

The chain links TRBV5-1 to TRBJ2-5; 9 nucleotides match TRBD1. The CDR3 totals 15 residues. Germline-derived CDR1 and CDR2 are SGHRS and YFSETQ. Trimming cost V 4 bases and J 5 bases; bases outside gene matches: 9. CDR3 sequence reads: CASSVGQGGAETQYF. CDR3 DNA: TGCGCCAGCAGCGTGGGACAGGGAGGTGCGGAGACCCAGTACTTC.

CDR3 in amino acids: CASSSIGPQHF. The CDR3 coding sequence is TGTGCCAGCAGTAGTATCGGGCCCCAGCATTTT. V and J are TRBV6-5 and TRBJ1-5; D is undetermined. Trimming left V 5 bases short and J 9 bases short, with 8 bases between. The V gene's germline CDR1 is MNHEY and CDR2 SVGAGI. This CDR3 region has 11 residues.

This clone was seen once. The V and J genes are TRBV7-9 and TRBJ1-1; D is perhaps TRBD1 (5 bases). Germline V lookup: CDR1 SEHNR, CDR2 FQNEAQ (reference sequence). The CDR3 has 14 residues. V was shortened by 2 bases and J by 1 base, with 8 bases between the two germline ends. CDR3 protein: CASSLIGGNTEAFF. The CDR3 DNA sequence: TGTGCCAGCAGCTTAATCGGGGGGAACACTGAAGCTTTCTTT.

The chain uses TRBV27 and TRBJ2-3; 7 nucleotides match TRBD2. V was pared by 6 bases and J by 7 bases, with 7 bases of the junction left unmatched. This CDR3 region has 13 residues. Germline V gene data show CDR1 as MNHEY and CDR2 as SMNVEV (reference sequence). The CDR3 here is CASREAGPNTQYF. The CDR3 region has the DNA TGTGCCAGCAGGGAAGCGGGACCCAATACGCAGTATTTT.

The CDR3 loop reads CASSLGDRYILYSNQPQHF. The CDR3 nucleotides read TGCGCCAGCAGCTTGGGGGACAGGTATATACTTTATAGCAATCAGCCCCAGCATTTT. This rearrangement joins TRBV5-1 to TRBJ1-5, with 8 bases matching TRBD1. The CDR3 covers 19 residues. Germline V CDR1 and CDR2: SGHRS, YFSETQ. The V segment lost 0 bases and the J segment 0 bases; nucleotides outside the gene matches: 11.

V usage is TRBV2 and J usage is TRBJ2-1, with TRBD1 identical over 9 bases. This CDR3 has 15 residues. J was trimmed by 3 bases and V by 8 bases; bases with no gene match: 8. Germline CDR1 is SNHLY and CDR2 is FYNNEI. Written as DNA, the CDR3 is TGTGCCAGCCGCCGCGACAGGGGGGACTACAATGAGCAGTTCTTC. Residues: CASRRDRGDYNEQFF.

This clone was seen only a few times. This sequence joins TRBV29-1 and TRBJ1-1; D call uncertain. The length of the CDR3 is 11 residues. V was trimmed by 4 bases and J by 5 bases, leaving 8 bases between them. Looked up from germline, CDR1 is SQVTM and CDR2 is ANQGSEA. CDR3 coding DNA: TGCAGCGTTGGCCGGGAAACTGAAGCTTTCTTT. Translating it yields CSVGRETEAFF.